This record looks at one T cell receptor beta chain sequence and its context. What this receptor recognizes is not known. The input lacks base qualities; no much larger clone sits a single base away. CDR1 MRHNA and CDR2 SNTAGT were looked up in the germline V gene. Its CDR3 holds 15 amino acids, cysteine through phenylalanine. The DNA shown is the 45-base CDR3, in frame from base 1. V lost 5 bases and J lost 5 bases; the stretch between them is 16 bases long. This entry belongs to a study of a mutant IDH1 vaccine in newly diagnosed glioma (dated by TCRdb to the early 2020s). In terms of the full investigation: Of the approximately 30 treated patients, about 60% were male and 37.5% were female, and the mean age was around 40 years. Prior to enrollment, standard therapy consisting of radiotherapy alone, temozolomide alone, or radiochemotherapy with temozolomide had been administered to patients, with the combination being received by most patients. Peripheral blood was collected at six visits: V03 (baseline), V05, V07, V10, V12 and V13. Longitudinal TCRB deep sequencing was done for roughly 23 treated patients, wherever samples were available for exploratory analyses.

Library construction relied on the immunoSEQ multiplex PCR assay. Following the manufacturer's protocol, the hsTCRB Kit was used to amplify rearranged TCR beta chain sequences. TCRB libraries were sequenced on an Illumina MiSeq. For the original study's pipeline: Demultiplexing, trimming and gene mapping were performed with the kit vendor's proprietary platform. This immuneACCESS table, as held by TCRdb, lists in-frame sequences with V and J called but not all clones. Of the missing ones, under half trace to an unresolved V gene in checked studies; the others have no known cause. That table gives V, J and clone size, and the DNA gave D and trimming. Within this sample are tens of thousands of clones, with 86% of them counted one time only. Jointly, the top ten make up around 3% of the sample. The paper's findings and limits, for the study overall: PBMC samples for TCRB deep sequencing were selected based on availability. Vaccine-induced immune responses across multiple MHC alleles were detected in about 93% of patients. It was noted by the authors that analyses of patient blood samples could not be reproduced owing to sample limitations. Pseudoprogression seemed to be unrelated to changes in the top peripheral T cell clonotypes found by TCRB sequencing.

Reading the label with the study, this specimen's time point is: baseline, week 1 (first vaccination visit). The treatment or condition label, read with the paper, signifies: pre-vaccination baseline after standard-of-care therapy. All donors had newly diagnosed IDH1-mutant astrocytomas of WHO grade 3 or 4 that showed loss of nuclear ATRX. The samples were drawn from NOA16, a multicentre, single-arm, open-label phase I trial in Germany that tested a mutant IDH1 peptide vaccine in humans for the first time. Blood drawn at visit V03 was used as the baseline sample for immunogenicity testing. Genomic DNA for TCRB sequencing was extracted from EDTA blood using the DNeasy Blood and Tissue Kit.

Sequencing used PBMCs, obtained from a glioma patient treated with radiotherapy, temozolomide or both. The sequence was collected from a young man with glioma. The chain is encoded by TRBV6-4 joined to TRBJ2-1; a weak D assignment points to TRBD1 (6 bases agree). The CDR3 corresponds to CASSPRVQGHNEQFF. The nucleotide sequence is TGTGCCAGCAGTCCCCGCGTACAGGGACACAATGAGCAGTTCTTC.